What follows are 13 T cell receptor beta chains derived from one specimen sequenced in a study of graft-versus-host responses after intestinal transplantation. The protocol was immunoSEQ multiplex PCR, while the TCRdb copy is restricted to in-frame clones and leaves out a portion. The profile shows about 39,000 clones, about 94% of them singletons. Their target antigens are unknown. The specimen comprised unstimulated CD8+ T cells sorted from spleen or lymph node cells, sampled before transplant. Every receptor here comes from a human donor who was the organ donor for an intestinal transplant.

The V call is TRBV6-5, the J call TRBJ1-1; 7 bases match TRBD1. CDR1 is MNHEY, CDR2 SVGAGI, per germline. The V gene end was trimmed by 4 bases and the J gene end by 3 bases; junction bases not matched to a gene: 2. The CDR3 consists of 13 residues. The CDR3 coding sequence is TGTGCCAGCAGTTGGGGGACAGACACTGAAGCTTTCTTT. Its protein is CASSWGTDTEAFF.

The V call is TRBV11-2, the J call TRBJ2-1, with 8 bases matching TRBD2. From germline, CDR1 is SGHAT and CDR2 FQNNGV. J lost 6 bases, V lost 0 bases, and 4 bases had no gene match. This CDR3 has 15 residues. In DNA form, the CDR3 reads TGTGCCAGCAGCTTAGAGGTTAGCGGGATCAATGAGCAGTTCTTC. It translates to CASSLEVSGINEQFF.

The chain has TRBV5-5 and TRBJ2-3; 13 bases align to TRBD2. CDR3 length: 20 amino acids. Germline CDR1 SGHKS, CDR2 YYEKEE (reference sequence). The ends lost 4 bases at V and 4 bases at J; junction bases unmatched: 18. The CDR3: CASSPKLAGGPESAADTQYF. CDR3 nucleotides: TGTGCCAGCAGCCCGAAACTAGCGGGAGGGCCTGAATCTGCCGCAGATACGCAGTATTTT. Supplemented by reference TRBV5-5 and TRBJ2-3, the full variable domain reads DAGVTQSPTHLIKTRGQQVTLRCSPISGHKSVSWYQQVLGQGPQFIFQYYEKEERGRGNFPDRFSARQFPNYSSELNVNALLLGDSALYLCASSPKLAGGPESAADTQYFGPGTRLTVL.

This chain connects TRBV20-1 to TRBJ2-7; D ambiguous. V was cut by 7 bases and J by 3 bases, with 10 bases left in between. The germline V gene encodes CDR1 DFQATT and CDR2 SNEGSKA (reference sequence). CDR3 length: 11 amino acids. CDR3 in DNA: TGCAGTGAAGGGCGAGGCTACGAGCAGTACTTC. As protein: CSEGRGYEQYF.

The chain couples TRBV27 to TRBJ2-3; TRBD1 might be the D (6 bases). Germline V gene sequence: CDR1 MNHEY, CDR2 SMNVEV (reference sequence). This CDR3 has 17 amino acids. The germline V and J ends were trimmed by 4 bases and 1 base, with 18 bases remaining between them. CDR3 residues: CASSSLPTGWGTDTQYF. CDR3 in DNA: TGTGCCAGCAGTTCATTACCCACAGGGTGGGGCACAGATACGCAGTATTTT.

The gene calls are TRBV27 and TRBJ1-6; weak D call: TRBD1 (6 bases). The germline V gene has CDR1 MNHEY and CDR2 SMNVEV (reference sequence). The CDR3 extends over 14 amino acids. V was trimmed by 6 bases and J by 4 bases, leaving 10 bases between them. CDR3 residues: CASSPRGYNSPLHF. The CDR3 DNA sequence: TGTGCCAGCAGCCCGAGGGGGTATAATTCACCCCTCCACTTT.

CDR3 protein: CASTLAGALYEQYF. The DNA of the CDR3 is TGTGCCAGCACCCTAGCGGGGGCCCTCTACGAGCAGTACTTC. The chain uses TRBV6-6 and TRBJ2-7; 10 bases align to TRBD2. Looked up from germline, CDR1 is MNHNY and CDR2 is SVGAGI (reference sequence). J gave up 3 bases and V 7 bases, and 6 bases lay outside the gene matches. The CDR3 runs to 14 residues.

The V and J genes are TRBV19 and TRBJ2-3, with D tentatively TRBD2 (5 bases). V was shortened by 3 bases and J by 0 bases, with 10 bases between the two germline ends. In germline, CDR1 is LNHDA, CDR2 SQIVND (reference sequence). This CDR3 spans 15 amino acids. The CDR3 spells CASSMSRGSTDTQYF. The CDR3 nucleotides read TGTGCCAGTAGTATGAGTCGAGGGAGCACAGATACGCAGTATTTT.

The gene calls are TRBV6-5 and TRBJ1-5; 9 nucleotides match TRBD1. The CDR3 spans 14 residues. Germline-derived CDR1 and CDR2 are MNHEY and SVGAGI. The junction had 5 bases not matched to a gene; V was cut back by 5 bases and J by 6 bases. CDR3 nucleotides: TGTGCCAGCAGTGACCGGACAGGGGTTCAGCCCCAGCATTTT. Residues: CASSDRTGVQPQHF.

This CDR3 is CASSMGLAGTYEQYF. The CDR3 coding sequence is TGTGCCAGTAGTATGGGACTAGCGGGAACCTACGAGCAGTACTTC. The chain carries TRBV19 and TRBJ2-7; 13 nucleotides line up with TRBD2. This CDR3 spans 15 amino acids. Trimming cost V 3 bases and J 2 bases; bases outside gene matches: 1. Germline V lookup: CDR1 LNHDA, CDR2 SQIVND (reference sequence).

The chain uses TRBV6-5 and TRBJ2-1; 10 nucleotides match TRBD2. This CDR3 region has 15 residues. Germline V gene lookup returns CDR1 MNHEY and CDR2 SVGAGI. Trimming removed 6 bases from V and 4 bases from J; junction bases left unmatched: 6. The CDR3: CASSHGLAAYNEQFF. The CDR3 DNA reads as TGTGCCAGCAGCCACGGACTAGCGGCTTACAATGAGCAGTTCTTC.

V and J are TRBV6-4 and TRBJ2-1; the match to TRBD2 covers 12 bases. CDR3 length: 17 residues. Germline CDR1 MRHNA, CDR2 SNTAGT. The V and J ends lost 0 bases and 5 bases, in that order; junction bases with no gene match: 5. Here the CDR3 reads CASSDSLASGRDNEQFF. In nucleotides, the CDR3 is TGTGCCAGCAGTGACTCGTTGGCTAGCGGGAGGGACAATGAGCAGTTCTTC.

The CDR3 nucleotides are TGCGCCAGCAGCCAAGGTCGACTAGCGGGAGGGGGGGCAGATACGCAGTATTTT. Its protein product is CASSQGRLAGGGADTQYF. The chain is built from TRBV4-3 and TRBJ2-3; 14 bases are shared with TRBD2. Germline CDR1 is LGHNA and CDR2 is YSLEER. The CDR3 length is 18 residues. Trimming removed 1 base from V and 4 bases from J; junction bases left unmatched: 7.